This entry lists 31 T cell receptor beta chains sequenced from one sample in a study of T cells after yellow fever vaccination. One entry per CDR3 protein results from TCRdb running MiXCR on the 5' RACE reads. The sample includes more than 300,000 distinct CDR3 sequences, about 10% of them seen just once. This specimen was CD4+ T cells sorted from PBMCs, taken 45 days after the yellow fever booster vaccination. These TCRs come from a man younger than 35 who received the YFV17D yellow fever vaccine.

The chain carries TRBV29-1 and TRBJ1-2, with D perhaps TRBD1 (6 bases). Trimming removed 5 bases at V and 3 bases at J, with 7 bases between. The CDR3 length is 11 residues. Germline CDR1 SQVTM, CDR2 ANQGSEA. The CDR3 reads CSVNRDYGYTF. Written as DNA, the CDR3 is TGCAGCGTTAACAGGGACTATGGCTACACCTTC.

Many counts were recorded for this clonotype. The V call is TRBV12-3 or TRBV12-4, the J call TRBJ2-2; perhaps D is TRBD1 or TRBD2 (5 bases each). Trimming left V 1 base short and J 4 bases short, with 10 bases between. The length of the CDR3 is 15 residues. For the CDR3, the DNA is TGTGCCAGCAGTTTAGGGGGGACCTTCACCGGGGAGCTGTTTTTT. This encodes CASSLGGTFTGELFF.

The chain is built from TRBV4-2 and TRBJ2-3; D perhaps matches TRBD2 (6 bases). The V gene lost 4 bases and the J gene lost 0 bases, with 17 bases spanning the gap. Germline CDR1 reads LGHNA; CDR2 reads YNFKEQ. This CDR3 comprises 17 residues. The CDR3 here is CASSPRGGGFSTDTQYF. DNA for the CDR3: TGTGCCAGCAGCCCAAGAGGTGGGGGGTTTAGCACAGATACGCAGTATTTT.

The genes are TRBV6-5 and TRBJ1-3; D is uncertain. The CDR3 is made up of 12 amino acids. Trimming cost V 6 bases and J 3 bases, with 6 bases left between them. Looked up from germline, CDR1 is MNHEY and CDR2 is SVGAGI. In DNA form, the CDR3 reads TGTGCCAGCAGAACTTTTGGAAACACCATATATTTT. This sequence encodes CASRTFGNTIYF.

This clonotype was recorded at least ten times. The rearrangement joins TRBV6-5 to TRBJ2-1, with a tentative D call TRBD2 (6 bases). V was clipped by 2 bases and J by 7 bases, with 15 bases between them. CDR1 is MNHEY and CDR2 is SVGAGI in the germline V gene. The CDR3 has 15 residues. The CDR3 here is CASSYRGTTGNEQFF. CDR3 in DNA: TGTGCCAGCAGTTACCGGGGGACCACGGGGAATGAGCAGTTCTTC.

The chain combines TRBV29-1 with TRBJ2-4, with 12 positions matching TRBD2. V lost 4 bases and J lost 7; bases outside the gene matches: 2. The CDR3 length is 13 residues. Germline V CDR1 and CDR2: SQVTM, ANQGSEA. The CDR3 region has the DNA TGCAGCGTTGTTACTAGCGGGGGGAACATTCAGTACTTC. It codes for CSVVTSGGNIQYF.

This clonotype was detected many times. The rearrangement joins TRBV5-1 to TRBJ2-7; D possibly uses TRBD1 or TRBD2 (7 bases each). CDR1 SGHRS and CDR2 YFSETQ come from the germline V gene. This CDR3 region has 15 residues. Trimming removed 2 bases at V and 4 bases at J, with 16 bases between. CDR3 bases: TGCGCCAGCAGCTTCCAGGGGGGGTTGGGGTACGAGCAGTACTTC. This gives the protein CASSFQGGLGYEQYF.

This chain links TRBV27 with TRBJ1-1; D is possibly TRBD1 (5 bases). This CDR3 is built from 16 residues. CDR1 MNHEY and CDR2 SMNVEV come from the germline V gene (reference sequence). With 5 bases removed from V and 1 base from J, the gap between germline ends came to 17 bases. CDR3 amino acids: CASSPYWGPTNTEAFF. The CDR3 DNA follows: TGTGCCAGCAGTCCCTATTGGGGACCTACGAACACTGAAGCTTTCTTT.

In its sample, this clonotype was seen many times. V usage is TRBV7-9 and J usage is TRBJ1-4, with D tentatively TRBD1 (6 bases). V was pared by 1 base and J by 1 base, with 10 bases between. The CDR3 loop spans 16 amino acids. Germline V lookup: CDR1 SEHNR, CDR2 FQNEAQ (reference sequence). CDR3 nucleotides: TGTGCCAGCAGCTTAGGTTTCAGGGGAACTAATGAAAAACTGTTTTTT. Translated: CASSLGFRGTNEKLFF. Looking up the rest from reference TRBV7-9 and TRBJ1-4 gives the full variable domain: DTGVSQNPRHKITKRGQNVTFRCDPISEHNRLYWYRQTLGQGPEFLTYFQNEAQLEKSRLLSDRFSAERPKGSFSTLEIQRTEQGDSAMYLCASSLGFRGTNEKLFFGSGTQLSVL.

The V gene is TRBV6-5, the J gene TRBJ2-7; 7 nucleotides align to TRBD1. The germline V gene has CDR1 MNHEY and CDR2 SVGAGI. CDR3 length equals 13 residues. V shed 7 bases and J 2 bases; nucleotides not matched to a gene: 5. The CDR3 loop reads CASTSGQTYEQYF. The CDR3 DNA follows: TGTGCCAGCACCTCGGGACAGACCTACGAGCAGTACTTC.

The CDR3 sequence: CASSLGSRRTSGKQFF. The CDR3 coding sequence is TGTGCCAGCAGCTTAGGTTCAAGGAGGACTAGCGGAAAGCAGTTCTTC. J is TRBJ2-1 and V is TRBV11-2, with TRBD2 matching over 10 bases. Per germline, CDR1 SGHAT and CDR2 FQNNGV. V shed 1 base, J shed 11 bases, and the junction held 11 bases outside the gene matches. CDR3 length: 16 amino acids.

The table lists this clonotype with a few counts. This chain connects TRBV4-2 to TRBJ2-5; tentatively, D is TRBD1 or TRBD2 (5 bases each). This CDR3 is 12 amino acids long. V gave up 3 bases and J gave up 5 bases, with 7 bases separating them. CDR1 and CDR2 from the germline V gene are LGHNA and YNFKEQ. This CDR3 reads CASSHEGETQYF. DNA for the CDR3: TGTGCCAGCAGCCATGAGGGGGAGACCCAGTACTTC.

This clonotype was seen a few times. V gene TRBV12-2 combines with J gene TRBJ2-7. TRBV12-2 is a pseudogene segment. CDR3 length equals 15 residues. Here the CDR3 DNA reads TGTGCAAGTCGCTTAGCGAACCAGAAGACCTACGAGCAGTACGTC. This codes for CASRLANQKTYEQYV.

CDR3 coding DNA: TGCGCCAGCAGCCAAGTGGCGGCCAACGTCCTGACTTTC. This sequence encodes CASSQVAANVLTF. V is TRBV4-3 and J is TRBJ2-6; D is uncertain. V lost 1 base to trimming and J lost 6 bases, with 4 bases between them. CDR1 and CDR2 from the germline V gene are LGHNA and YSLEER. This CDR3 has 13 residues.

Ten or more counts support this clonotype. The chain uses TRBV4-3 and TRBJ2-2, with TRBD2 identical over 13 bases. Germline CDR1 and CDR2: LGHNA and YSLEER. The CDR3 length is 15 residues. Trimming cost V 4 bases and J 7 bases; bases outside gene matches: 3. Here the CDR3 reads CASSPTSGGFGELFF. The CDR3 DNA is TGCGCCAGCAGCCCGACTAGCGGGGGGTTCGGGGAGCTGTTTTTT.

This chain uses TRBV12-3 or TRBV12-4 with TRBJ2-7, with unresolved D. The V end was cut by 4 bases, the J end by 0 bases, with 16 bases between. CDR3 length equals 16 residues. CDR3 in amino acids: CASSSRWPGTSYEQYV. In DNA, the CDR3 is TGTGCCAGCAGTTCTAGGTGGCCCGGCACCTCCTACGAGCAGTACGTC.

This clonotype has only a few counts. The chain uses TRBV4-2 and TRBJ1-6; possibly TRBD1 for D (5 bases). Germline CDR1 reads LGHNA; CDR2 reads YNFKEQ. Trimming cost V 1 base and J 5 bases, with 9 bases left between them. The CDR3 covers 15 residues. CDR3 residues: CASSQVGEHNSPLHF. In nucleotides, the CDR3 is TGTGCCAGCAGCCAAGTGGGGGAACATAATTCACCCCTCCACTTT.

This clonotype was counted a few times. This chain links TRBV4-3 with TRBJ1-2; possible D gene TRBD1, 5 bases. The V end lost 4 bases, the J end lost 3 bases, and 15 bases lay between the germline ends. From germline, CDR1 is LGHNA and CDR2 YSLEER. This CDR3 is built from 15 residues. The CDR3 DNA sequence: TGCGCCAGCAGCCGTGTACTGGACACGTACTATGGCTACACCTTC. Its protein is CASSRVLDTYYGYTF.

This clonotype has at least ten counts. The chain links TRBV10-3 to TRBJ2-2; D might be TRBD2 (7 bases). The CDR3 consists of 13 residues. Germline V gene data show CDR1 as ENHRY and CDR2 as SYGVKD. V shed 10 bases and J shed 6 bases, with 15 bases lying between them. CDR3 nucleotide sequence: TGTGCCAGTCGGGGGGCCGACGCCGGGGAGCTGTTTTTT. It yields the protein CASRGADAGELFF.

This clonotype was seen at least ten times. This sequence joins TRBV7-2 and TRBJ2-5, with TRBD2 matching 10 bases. The V gene end was trimmed by 0 bases and the J gene end by 1 base; junction bases not matched to a gene: 2. Germline V gene lookup returns CDR1 SGHTA and CDR2 FQGNSA. The CDR3 totals 16 residues. The CDR3: CASSLASGGAQETQYF. The CDR3 DNA follows: TGTGCCAGCAGCTTAGCGAGCGGGGGGGCCCAAGAGACCCAGTACTTC.

This clonotype was counted many times. V is TRBV5-1 and J is TRBJ2-3; TRBD2 matches 9 bases. Germline-derived CDR1 and CDR2 are SGHRS and YFSETQ. The J segment lost 3 bases and the V segment lost 1 base, leaving 9 bases of the junction unmatched. The CDR3 spans 17 residues. CDR3 in DNA: TGCGCCAGCAGCTTGACTGCTAGCGGGGAACCAACAGATACGCAGTATTTT. Protein sequence: CASSLTASGEPTDTQYF.

This clonotype was recorded many times. V is TRBV5-1 and J is TRBJ2-1; D unresolved. Trimming took 3 bases from V and 2 from J, leaving 9 bases between them. Germline CDR1 SGHRS, CDR2 YFSETQ. This CDR3 comprises 14 residues. The CDR3 is CASSSQGTYNEQFF. Here the CDR3 DNA reads TGCGCCAGCAGCTCCCAAGGGACCTACAATGAGCAGTTCTTC.

This clonotype was detected a few times. The CDR3 DNA reads TGTGCCAGCAGCTTAGGAAGCCTGAGACAGGGGACCGGGGAGCTGTTTTTT. Translation: CASSLGSLRQGTGELFF. V is TRBV7-9 and J is TRBJ2-2, with 8 bases fitting TRBD1. Trimming at V came to 1 base and at J to 5 bases, leaving 9 bases not matched to a gene. CDR3 length: 17 amino acids. The V gene's germline CDR1 is SEHNR and CDR2 FQNEAQ (reference sequence).

This clonotype has a count of ten or more. The chain links TRBV6-2 or TRBV6-3 to TRBJ1-2; the D gene is possibly TRBD1 (5 bases). Per the germline V gene, CDR1 is MNHEY and CDR2 is SVGEGT. Trimming pared 7 bases from V and 3 bases from J, leaving 15 bases between. This CDR3 comprises 14 residues. DNA for the CDR3: TGTGCCAGCACACCTCAGGGATTCTACTATGGCTACACCTTC. This encodes CASTPQGFYYGYTF.

This clonotype showed up just a few times. The chain couples TRBV18 to TRBJ1-2, with 10 bases matching TRBD1. Germline-derived CDR1 and CDR2 are KGHSH and LQKENI. V trimming: 2 bases; J trimming: 5 bases; junction bases outside the gene matches: 5. The CDR3 extends over 15 amino acids. CDR3 region: CASSPGTGAYYGYTF. The CDR3 region has the DNA TGTGCCAGCTCACCAGGGACAGGGGCCTATTATGGCTACACCTTC.

In nucleotides, the CDR3 is TGTGCCAGCAGCTCGAGACCTGTAAACACCGGGGAGCTGTTTTTT. Its protein product is CASSSRPVNTGELFF. V and J are TRBV7-2 and TRBJ2-2; D gene uncertain. The length of the CDR3 is 15 residues. V dropped 4 bases and J dropped 2 bases, with 11 bases sitting between them. Germline assignment: CDR1 SGHTA and CDR2 FQGNSA.

V is TRBV7-2 and J is TRBJ1-6; the D gene is possibly TRBD1 (5 bases). Looked up from germline, CDR1 is SGHTA and CDR2 is FQGNSA. V was shortened by 8 bases and J by 8 bases, with 13 bases between the two germline ends. This CDR3 spans 13 amino acids. The CDR3, as DNA: TGTGCCAGCCAGGGTAACCTTGATTCACCCCTCCACTTT. Translation: CASQGNLDSPLHF.

This rearrangement joins TRBV29-1 to TRBJ2-4; 9 bases are shared with TRBD1. Germline lookup yields CDR1 SQVTM and CDR2 ANQGSEA. The CDR3 is 14 residues long. V shed 5 bases and J 12 bases; nucleotides not matched to a gene: 14. This CDR3 is CSVWSTGGGTSQYF. CDR3 DNA sequence: TGCAGCGTTTGGTCAACAGGGGGCGGGACGTCTCAGTACTTC. Complete variable domain (other parts from reference TRBV29-1 and TRBJ2-4): SAVISQKPSRDICQRGTSLTIQCQVDSQVTMMFWYRQQPGQSLTLIATANQGSEATYESGFVIDKFPISRPNLTFSTLTVSNMSPEDSSIYLCSVWSTGGGTSQYFGAGTRLSVL.

This chain uses TRBV6-5 with TRBJ1-2, with TRBD1 as a possible D gene (5 bases). Germline CDR1 MNHEY, CDR2 SVGAGI. V lost 0 bases and J 5 bases, leaving 19 bases between the germline ends. The length of the CDR3 is 17 residues. CDR3 amino acids: CASSYSAGGTSPYGYTF. CDR3 DNA sequence: TGTGCCAGCAGTTACTCGGCAGGAGGGACTTCCCCGTATGGCTACACCTTC.

This clonotype was observed a handful of times. The chain has TRBV2 and TRBJ2-1; D might be TRBD1 (7 bases). Germline V gene lookup returns CDR1 SNHLY and CDR2 FYNNEI. The CDR3 extends over 13 amino acids. V lost 0 bases and J 15 bases, leaving 15 bases between the germline ends. The CDR3 protein is CASSEALEGARFF. The CDR3 DNA follows: TGTGCCAGCAGTGAAGCGCTGGAGGGGGCAAGGTTCTTC.

The J gene is TRBJ1-2, the V gene TRBV11-2; the D is unclear. Per the germline V gene, CDR1 is SGHAT and CDR2 is FQNNGV. This CDR3 contains 13 residues. Trimming removed 6 bases from V and 3 bases from J, with 11 bases in between. CDR3 DNA sequence: TGTGCCAGCAGTTCGGTTTCTTACTATGGCTACACCTTC. Its protein product is CASSSVSYYGYTF.